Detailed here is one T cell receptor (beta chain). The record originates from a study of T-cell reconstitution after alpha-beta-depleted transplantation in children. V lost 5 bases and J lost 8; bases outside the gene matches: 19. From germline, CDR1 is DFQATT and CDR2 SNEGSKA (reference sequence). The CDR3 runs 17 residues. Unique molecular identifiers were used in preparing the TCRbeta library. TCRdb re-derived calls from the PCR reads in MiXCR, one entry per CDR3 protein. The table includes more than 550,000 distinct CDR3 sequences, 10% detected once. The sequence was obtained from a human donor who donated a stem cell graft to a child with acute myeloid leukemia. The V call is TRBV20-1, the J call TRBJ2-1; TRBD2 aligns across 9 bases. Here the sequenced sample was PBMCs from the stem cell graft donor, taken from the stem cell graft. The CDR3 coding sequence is TGCAGTGCTGGCCGCCCCCCTTTGGTAGCGGGAGTGGATGAGCAGTTCTTC. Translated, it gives CSAGRPPLVAGVDEQFF.